Included here is one TCR beta chain sequence, with context. The data originate from a study of T cells in localized non-small cell lung cancer. Profiling relied on immunoSEQ multiplex PCR, and the TCRdb table lists in-frame clones only, not all of them. The sample includes fewer than 25,000 clones, around 88% of them seen just once. The CDR3 is 14 residues long. V was trimmed by 1 base and J by 1 base, leaving 4 bases between them. Looked up from germline, CDR1 is LNHNV and CDR2 is YYDKDF (reference sequence). The rearrangement uses TRBV15 and TRBJ2-2; D is unclear. The material sequenced was peripheral blood, taken before any cancer treatment. This sequence was found in a male donor aged 60 or over with stage II squamous cell lung carcinoma. The CDR3 DNA reads as TGTGCCACCAGCAGAGGACAGAACACCGGGGAGCTGTTTTTT. Protein sequence: CATSRGQNTGELFF.